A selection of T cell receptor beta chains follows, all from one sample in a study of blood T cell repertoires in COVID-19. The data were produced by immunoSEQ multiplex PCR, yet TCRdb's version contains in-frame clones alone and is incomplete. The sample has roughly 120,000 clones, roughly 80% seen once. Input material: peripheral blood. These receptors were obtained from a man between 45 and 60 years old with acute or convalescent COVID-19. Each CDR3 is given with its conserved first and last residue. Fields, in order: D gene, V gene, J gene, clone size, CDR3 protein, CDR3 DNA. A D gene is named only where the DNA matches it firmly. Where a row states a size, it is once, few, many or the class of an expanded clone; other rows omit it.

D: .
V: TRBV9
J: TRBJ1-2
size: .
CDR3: CASSGWLDREYMGYTF
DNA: TGTGCCAGCAGCGGATGGCTAGACAGAGAATACATGGGCTACACCTTC

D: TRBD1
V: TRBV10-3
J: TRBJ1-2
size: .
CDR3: CAIQGAPNYGYTF
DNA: TGTGCCATCCAGGGGGCGCCTAACTATGGCTACACCTTC

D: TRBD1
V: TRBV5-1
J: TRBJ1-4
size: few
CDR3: CASSRGIDRVSNEKLFF
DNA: TGCGCCAGCAGCAGGGGGATTGACAGGGTTTCTAATGAAAAACTGTTTTTT

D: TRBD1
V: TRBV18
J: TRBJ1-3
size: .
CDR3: CASSRTAQGDGNTIYF
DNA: TGTGCCAGCTCAAGAACAGCACAGGGGGATGGAAACACCATATATTTT

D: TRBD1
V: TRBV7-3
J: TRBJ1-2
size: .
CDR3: CASSSGQASGYTF
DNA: TGTGCCAGCAGCTCCGGACAGGCGAGTGGCTACACCTTC

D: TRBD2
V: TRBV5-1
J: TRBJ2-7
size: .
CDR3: CASSLGTTSDNEQYF
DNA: TGCGCCAGCAGCCTTGGGACTACTAGCGATAACGAGCAGTACTTC

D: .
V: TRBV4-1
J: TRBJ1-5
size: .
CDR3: CASSQELGRGLQPQHF
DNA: TGCGCCAGCAGCCAAGAATTGGGCAGGGGTCTTCAGCCCCAGCATTTT

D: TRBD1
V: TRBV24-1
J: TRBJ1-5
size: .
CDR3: CATQGAGQPQHF
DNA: TGTGCCACGCAGGGGGCAGGACAGCCCCAGCATTTT

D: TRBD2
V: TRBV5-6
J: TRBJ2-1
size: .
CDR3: CASSFIVRGGYNEQFF
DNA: TGTGCCAGCAGCTTTATCGTGCGGGGGGGATACAATGAGCAGTTCTTC

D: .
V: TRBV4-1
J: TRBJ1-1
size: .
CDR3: CASKRDLYTEAFF
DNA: TGCGCCAGCAAGAGGGATTTGTACACTGAAGCTTTCTTT

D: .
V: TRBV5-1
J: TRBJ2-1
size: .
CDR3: CASSLAEEDRYNPSWYNEQFF
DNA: TGCGCCAGCAGCTTGGCCGAAGAAGACCGTTATAACCCTAGCTGGTACAATGAGCAGTTCTTC

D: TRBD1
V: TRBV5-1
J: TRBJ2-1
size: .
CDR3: CASSLGTGPYNEQFF
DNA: TGCGCCAGCAGCTTGGGGACAGGTCCCTACAATGAGCAGTTCTTC

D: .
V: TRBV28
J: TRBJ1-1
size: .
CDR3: CASISFREGMNTEAFF
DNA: TGTGCCAGCATCTCTTTTAGGGAGGGCATGAACACTGAAGCTTTCTTT

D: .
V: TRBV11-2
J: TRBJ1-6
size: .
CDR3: CASSLDFSGLGSPLHF
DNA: TGTGCCAGCAGCTTAGATTTTTCAGGCTTGGGTTCACCCCTCCACTTT

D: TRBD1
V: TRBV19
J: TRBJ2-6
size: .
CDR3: CASSMTGTGISGANVLTF
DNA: TGTGCCAGTAGTATGACCGGGACAGGGATCTCTGGGGCCAACGTCCTGACTTTC

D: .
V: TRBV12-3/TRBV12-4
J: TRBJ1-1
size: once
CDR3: CASIDQGLVEAFF
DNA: TGTGCCAGCATCGATCAGGGGCTAGTTGAAGCTTTCTTT

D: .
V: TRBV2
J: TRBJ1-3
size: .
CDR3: CASSEFGRRGNTIYF
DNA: TGTGCCAGCAGTGAATTTGGCCGGAGAGGAAACACCATATATTTT

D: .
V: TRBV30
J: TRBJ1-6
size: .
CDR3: CAWSVQGQSFNSPLHF
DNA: TGTGCCTGGAGTGTACAAGGACAGAGCTTTAATTCACCCCTCCACTTT

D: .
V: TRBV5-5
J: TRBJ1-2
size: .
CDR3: CASSLDGNYGYTF
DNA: TGTGCCAGCAGCTTGGACGGGAACTATGGCTACACCTTC

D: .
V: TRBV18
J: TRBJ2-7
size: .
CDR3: CASSPAPSSYEQYF
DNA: TGTGCCAGCTCACCAGCTCCGAGCTCCTACGAGCAGTACTTC

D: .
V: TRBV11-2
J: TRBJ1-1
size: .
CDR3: CASSPGFQDTEAFF
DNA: TGTGCCAGCAGCCCCGGATTTCAGGACACTGAAGCTTTCTTT

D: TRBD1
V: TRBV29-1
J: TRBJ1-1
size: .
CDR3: CSAGTAEAFF
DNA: TGCAGCGCGGGGACAGCTGAAGCTTTCTTT

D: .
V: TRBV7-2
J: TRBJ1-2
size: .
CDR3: CASSLNSYGYTF
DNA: TGTGCCAGCAGCCTAAACAGTTATGGCTACACCTTC

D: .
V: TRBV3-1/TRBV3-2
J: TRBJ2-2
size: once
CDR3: CASSQDLRAPNTGELFF
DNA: TGTGCCAGCAGCCAAGATCTGAGGGCCCCGAACACCGGGGAGCTGTTTTTT

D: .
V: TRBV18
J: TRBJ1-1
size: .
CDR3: CASSPGQTNTEAFF
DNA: TGTGCCAGCTCACCAGGACAGACGAACACTGAAGCTTTCTTT

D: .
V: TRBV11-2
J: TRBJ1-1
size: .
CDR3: CASSLLGRENTEAFF
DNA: TGTGCCAGCAGCTTATTGGGCAGGGAGAACACTGAAGCTTTCTTT

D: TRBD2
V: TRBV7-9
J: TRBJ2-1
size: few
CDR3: CASSQPRRGGFSYNEQFF
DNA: TGTGCCAGCAGCCAGCCCCGCCGGGGGGGGTTCTCCTACAATGAGCAGTTCTTC

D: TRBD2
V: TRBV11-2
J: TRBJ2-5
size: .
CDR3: CASSLGAGGNQETQYF
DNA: TGTGCCAGCAGCTTAGGAGCGGGGGGGAACCAAGAGACCCAGTACTTC

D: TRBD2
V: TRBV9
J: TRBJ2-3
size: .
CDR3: CASSVSGGAGDTQYF
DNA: TGTGCCAGCAGCGTATCCGGGGGGGCAGGGGATACGCAGTATTTT

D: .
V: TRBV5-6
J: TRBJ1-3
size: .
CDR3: CASSLGDTISGNTIYF
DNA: TGTGCCAGCAGCTTGGGCGACACAATCTCTGGAAACACCATATATTTT